This paragraph reports one T cell receptor (beta chain). What it recognizes is unknown. Regarding treatment: oral pan-JAK inhibitor, 5-10 mg twice daily. Lesional scalp punch biopsies and peripheral blood came from alopecia areata patients. This record belongs to a study of CD8+ T cells in alopecia areata. Background on the study: Patients given treatment had severity scored by the percentage of scalp area affected. The study's findings and limits: Affected scalp, especially in alopecia totalis/universalis, had a higher clonality than normal scalp did.

Extraction of RNA preceded its reverse transcription into cDNA, which served as the sequencing template. Produced via immunoSEQ multiplex PCR; TCRdb's table is partial and in-frame only. The sample contains over 150,000 clones, around 50% of which appear only once. Germline CDR1 is SEHNR and CDR2 is FQNEAQ (reference sequence). V lost 5 bases, J lost 7 bases, and 14 bases lay in between. The length of the CDR3 is 13 residues. This specimen consisted of CD8+ T cells sorted from blood, obtained at week 24, from a patient treated with tofacitinib. The sequence was collected from a human donor with alopecia areata. This chain links TRBV7-9 with TRBJ1-1; TRBD1 is a possible D gene (5 bases). CDR3 sequence (DNA): TGTGCCAGCAGCCCCCACCCGGGGGATGAAGCTTTCTTT. Translating gives CASSPHPGDEAFF. Using reference TRBV7-9 and TRBJ1-1 for the parts outside the CDR3, the full variable domain is DTGVSQNPRHKITKRGQNVTFRCDPISEHNRLYWYRQTLGQGPEFLTYFQNEAQLEKSRLLSDRFSAERPKGSFSTLEIQRTEQGDSAMYLCASSPHPGDEAFFGQGTRLTVV.